This T cell receptor beta chain was sequenced for a study of sequential checkpoint blockade in melanoma. This clone was seen at least ten times. The treatment was: randomized to nivolumab then ipilimumab (arm A) or the reverse (arm B). Produced via immunoSEQ multiplex PCR; TCRdb's table is partial and in-frame only. The repertoire consists of tens of thousands of clones, with 85% to 90% occurring once and the leading ten covering 13% to 15%. The CDR3 has 13 amino acids. V was trimmed by 8 bases and J by 6 bases, leaving 14 bases between them. Per the germline V gene, CDR1 is MNHNY and CDR2 is SVGAGI (reference sequence).

The receptor's source is a human donor with melanoma. The sequenced sample was CD8+ T cells sorted from blood (inferred from file names), obtained from a patient given nivolumab and ipilimumab in sequence. The rearrangement joins TRBV6-6 to TRBJ1-5, with D perhaps TRBD1 (6 bases). In DNA, the CDR3 is TGTGCCAGCCAAGACAGGAGTGCTCAGCCCCAGCATTTT. Translating gives CASQDRSAQPQHF.